The rows below give T cell receptor beta chains drawn from one sample of a study of blood T cell repertoires in COVID-19. Assay used: immunoSEQ multiplex PCR; TCRdb lists only in-frame clones, some missing. The sample has around 42,000 clones, about 75% seen once. The sequencing sample was made of peripheral blood. The source is an older man with active or convalescent COVID-19. CDR3s include the opening cysteine and the closing phenylalanine or tryptophan. The D gene is left open where the match is weak. Rows may omit the clone size; those that give it use once, few, many or a size class.

d_gene: NA; v_gene: TRBV28; j_gene: TRBJ1-1; abundance: NA; CDR3aa: CASSRTLTRMRAFF; CDR3nt: TGTGCCAGCAGTCGCACGCTGACTAGAATGCGGGCTTTCTTT
d_gene: NA; v_gene: TRBV4-1; j_gene: TRBJ1-4; abundance: NA; CDR3aa: CASSRIPQQGRGLDEKLFF; CDR3nt: TGCGCCAGCAGCCGAATCCCACAACAGGGTCGGGGCCTTGATGAAAAACTGTTTTTT
d_gene: TRBD2; v_gene: TRBV5-1; j_gene: TRBJ2-3; abundance: NA; CDR3aa: CASSPAGGPEDTQYF; CDR3nt: TGCGCCAGCAGCCCAGCGGGGGGGCCAGAAGATACGCAGTATTTT
d_gene: TRBD1; v_gene: TRBV5-6; j_gene: TRBJ2-1; abundance: medium-sized; CDR3aa: CASSVGQGNEQFF; CDR3nt: TGTGCCAGCAGCGTTGGACAGGGGAATGAGCAGTTCTTC
d_gene: TRBD2; v_gene: TRBV7-3; j_gene: TRBJ2-1; abundance: NA; CDR3aa: CASSSGTSGVNEQFF; CDR3nt: TGTGCCAGCAGTTCCGGGACTAGCGGGGTCAATGAGCAGTTCTTC
d_gene: NA; v_gene: TRBV21-1; j_gene: TRBJ1-5; abundance: NA; CDR3aa: CASRFGQGSSYDSNQPQHF; CDR3nt: NA
d_gene: TRBD2; v_gene: TRBV28; j_gene: TRBJ2-1; abundance: NA; CDR3aa: CASSSQLAGAYNEQFF; CDR3nt: TGTGCCAGCAGTTCCCAACTAGCGGGGGCCTACAATGAGCAGTTCTTC
d_gene: TRBD1; v_gene: TRBV11-2; j_gene: TRBJ2-3; abundance: NA; CDR3aa: CASSLVTGTGGSAQYF; CDR3nt: TGTGCCAGCAGCTTAGTAACCGGGACAGGGGGTTCGGCGCAGTATTTT
d_gene: TRBD1; v_gene: TRBV5-1; j_gene: TRBJ2-7; abundance: NA; CDR3aa: CASSAGQGYEQYF; CDR3nt: TGCGCCAGCAGCGCGGGACAGGGGTACGAGCAGTACTTC
d_gene: TRBD1; v_gene: TRBV5-1; j_gene: TRBJ1-3; abundance: few; CDR3aa: CASKDRPSGNTIYF; CDR3nt: TGCGCCAGCAAGGACAGGCCCTCTGGAAACACCATATATTTT
d_gene: NA; v_gene: TRBV7-2; j_gene: TRBJ2-1; abundance: NA; CDR3aa: CASSFSPELFF; CDR3nt: TGTGCCAGCAGCTTTTCCCCCGAACTGTTCTTC
d_gene: NA; v_gene: TRBV5-4; j_gene: TRBJ1-2; abundance: NA; CDR3aa: CASRSGAEGYTF; CDR3nt: TGTGCCAGCAGATCAGGGGCGGAGGGCTACACCTTC
d_gene: NA; v_gene: TRBV5-6; j_gene: TRBJ1-6; abundance: NA; CDR3aa: CASSSRQATYNSPLHF; CDR3nt: TGTGCCAGCAGCTCCCGACAGGCAACCTATAATTCACCCCTCCACTTT
d_gene: NA; v_gene: TRBV11-3; j_gene: TRBJ1-6; abundance: NA; CDR3aa: CASSLEPHGNSPLHF; CDR3nt: TGTGCCAGCAGCTTAGAGCCCCACGGTAATTCACCCCTCCACTTT
d_gene: TRBD1; v_gene: TRBV4-1; j_gene: TRBJ2-7; abundance: NA; CDR3aa: CASSQDSWDSHSYEQYF; CDR3nt: TGCGCCAGCAGCCAAGATTCTTGGGACAGTCACTCCTACGAGCAGTACTTC
d_gene: NA; v_gene: TRBV13; j_gene: TRBJ2-7; abundance: NA; CDR3aa: CASSGGGYFGEGHEQYF; CDR3nt: TGTGCCAGCAGCGGAGGGGGCTACTTCGGGGAAGGCCACGAGCAGTACTTC
d_gene: TRBD1; v_gene: TRBV27; j_gene: TRBJ1-2; abundance: NA; CDR3aa: CASRRGTGNTNYGYTF; CDR3nt: TGTGCCAGCAGGCGAGGGACAGGGAATACCAACTATGGCTACACCTTC
d_gene: TRBD1; v_gene: TRBV6-5; j_gene: TRBJ1-2; abundance: NA; CDR3aa: CASSYLGQGANGYTF; CDR3nt: TGTGCCAGCAGTTACTTGGGACAGGGGGCCAATGGCTACACCTTC
d_gene: NA; v_gene: TRBV15; j_gene: TRBJ2-2; abundance: NA; CDR3aa: CATSREGGELFF; CDR3nt: TGTGCCACCAGCAGGGAGGGCGGGGAGCTGTTTTTT
d_gene: NA; v_gene: TRBV9; j_gene: TRBJ1-4; abundance: once; CDR3aa: CASSVGHNEKLFF; CDR3nt: TGTGCCAGCAGCGTAGGGCATAATGAAAAACTGTTTTTT
d_gene: NA; v_gene: TRBV28; j_gene: TRBJ1-3; abundance: NA; CDR3aa: CASSGSSRGSSGNTIYF; CDR3nt: TGTGCCAGCAGTGGAAGTAGCAGGGGCTCCTCTGGAAACACCATATATTTT
d_gene: TRBD1; v_gene: TRBV2; j_gene: TRBJ1-6; abundance: NA; CDR3aa: CASSANTGASPLHF; CDR3nt: TGTGCCAGCAGTGCCAATACAGGGGCTTCACCCCTCCACTTT
d_gene: TRBD1; v_gene: TRBV5-4; j_gene: TRBJ1-3; abundance: few; CDR3aa: CASSPGQGRNTIYF; CDR3nt: TGTGCCAGCAGCCCGGGACAGGGAAGAAACACCATATATTTT
d_gene: TRBD1; v_gene: TRBV11-3; j_gene: TRBJ1-5; abundance: NA; CDR3aa: CASSSGQYPQPQHF; CDR3nt: TGTGCCAGCAGCTCGGGACAGTACCCTCAGCCCCAGCATTTT
d_gene: NA; v_gene: TRBV6-6; j_gene: TRBJ1-2; abundance: once; CDR3aa: CASRQGDYGYTF; CDR3nt: TGTGCCAGCCGCCAAGGGGACTATGGCTACACCTTC
d_gene: NA; v_gene: TRBV23-1; j_gene: TRBJ2-3; abundance: NA; CDR3aa: CASSHRPRYQITDTQYF; CDR3nt: TGCGCCAGCAGTCACAGACCTAGATATCAAATCACAGATACGCAGTATTTT
d_gene: TRBD1; v_gene: TRBV6-6; j_gene: TRBJ1-5; abundance: few; CDR3aa: CASSSTGENQPQHF; CDR3nt: TGTGCCAGCAGTTCCACAGGGGAGAATCAGCCCCAGCATTTT
d_gene: NA; v_gene: TRBV3-1/TRBV3-2; j_gene: TRBJ1-6; abundance: once; CDR3aa: CASSPSGAFSPLHF; CDR3nt: TGTGCCAGCAGCCCCTCAGGGGCTTTTTCACCCCTCCACTTT
d_gene: TRBD2; v_gene: TRBV7-2; j_gene: TRBJ2-5; abundance: NA; CDR3aa: CASSLRGGAGETQYF; CDR3nt: TGTGCCAGCAGCTTACGCGGGGGGGCCGGAGAGACCCAGTACTTC
d_gene: NA; v_gene: TRBV9; j_gene: TRBJ1-6; abundance: NA; CDR3aa: CASSVGMGPSNSPLHF; CDR3nt: TGTGCCAGCAGCGTAGGCATGGGGCCCTCGAATTCACCCCTCCACTTT
d_gene: TRBD1; v_gene: TRBV6-5; j_gene: TRBJ1-2; abundance: NA; CDR3aa: CASSFQQGLDNYGYTF; CDR3nt: TGTGCCAGCAGTTTCCAACAGGGGCTGGATAACTATGGCTACACCTTC